The 21 T cell receptor beta chains below come from one sample, sequenced in a study of regulatory T cells in long-lasting Graves disease. The authors built TCR beta libraries using iRepertoire HTBI primers and Arm-PCR of CDR3 regions. MiXCR, run by TCRdb on the multiplex PCR reads, gives a single entry per CDR3 protein. The table lists roughly 500,000 distinct CDR3 sequences, roughly 21% of them singletons. Time point in this sample: persistent/refractory GD, antithyroid drugs over 5 years with positive TRAb. PBMC RNA was the source of the TCR library. The starting material was peripheral blood mononuclear cells (PBMCs), obtained when the disease was refractory, from a patient treated with antithyroid drugs. These receptors were taken from a female donor with Graves disease.

The genes are TRBV14 and TRBJ1-1; D not certain. Trimming removed 5 bases at V and 9 bases at J, with 16 bases between. This CDR3 comprises 13 residues. Germline CDR1 SGHDN, CDR2 FVKESK. The CDR3 protein is CASSTASGWKAFF. CDR3 DNA sequence: TGTGCCAGCAGCACGGCTTCGGGGTGGAAAGCTTTCTTT.

This clonotype was detected only a few times. This chain connects TRBV30 to TRBJ2-7, with D possibly TRBD1 on 5 matching bases. The CDR3 has 13 residues. Trimming shortened V by 1 base and J by 6 bases, and 13 bases separated the two germline ends. In germline, CDR1 is GTSNPN, CDR2 SVGIG (reference sequence). The CDR3 protein is CAWSDGARSEQYF. In DNA, the CDR3 is TGTGCCTGGAGTGATGGGGCGAGGAGCGAGCAGTACTTC. Variable domain in full (rest from reference TRBV30 and TRBJ2-7): SQTIHQWPATLVQPVGSPLSLECTVEGTSNPNLYWYRQAAGRGLQLLFYSVGIGQISSEVPQNLSASRPQDRQFILSSKKLLLSDSGFYLCAWSDGARSEQYFGPGTRLTVT.

With regard to this clonotype: A much bigger clone sits one base away, suggesting this may be a read error. The CDR3 nucleotides are TGTACTAGTGGTTCACCCGGGGGCACTGAAGCTTTCTTT. Translating gives CTSGSPGGTEAFF. This chain connects TRBV12-5 to TRBJ1-1, with TRBD1 as a possible D gene (5 bases). The CDR3 consists of 13 residues. Germline V gene sequence: CDR1 LGHNT, CDR2 FRNRAP.

This chain joins TRBV12-3 or TRBV12-4 and TRBJ2-3, with a tentative D call TRBD1 (6 bases). The length of the CDR3 is 17 residues. The V and J ends lost 5 bases and 3 bases respectively, with 21 bases between them. The CDR3: CASSPQGPTASTDTQYF. CDR3 bases: TGTGCCAGCAGTCCGCAGGGGCCCACCGCAAGTACAGATACGCAGTATTTT.

This clonotype was found many times. The CDR3 sequence: CSVEDHWEETQYF. The CDR3 DNA reads TGCAGCGTTGAAGATCACTGGGAGGAGACCCAGTACTTC. The rearrangement links TRBV29-1 to TRBJ2-5, with a tentative D call TRBD2 (5 bases). Germline values: CDR1 SQVTM, CDR2 ANQGSEA. The ends were cut back, 0 bases at V and 5 bases at J, with 10 bases in the middle. There are 13 residues in the CDR3.

With respect to this clonotype: This may come from a read error, since a much larger clone is one base off. Lacking the conserved final phenylalanine or tryptophan, this CDR3 likely reflects a read error. This sequence joins TRBV11-2 and TRBJ2-7; D is unresolved. The V end was cut by 5 bases, the J end by 3 bases, with 5 bases between. Germline values: CDR1 SGHAT, CDR2 FQNNGV. The CDR3 has 11 amino acids. The CDR3: CASSINYEQYS. CDR3 in DNA: TGTGCCAGCAGCATAAACTACGAGCAGTACTCC.

The chain has TRBV5-1 and TRBJ2-2; 7 positions match TRBD1. After removal of 4 bases from V and 6 bases from J, the junction contained 6 bases not matched to a gene. This CDR3 contains 14 residues. The germline CDR1 and CDR2 sequences are SGHRS and YFSETQ. The CDR3 loop is CASSPTGTAGELFF. The CDR3 DNA reads as TGCGCCAGCAGCCCGACAGGGACAGCCGGGGAGCTGTTTTTT.

The chain uses TRBV6-5 and TRBJ2-7; 7 bases line up with TRBD2. CDR3 length: 15 residues. With 0 bases clipped from V and 3 bases from J, the junction kept 5 bases outside the gene matches. Germline CDR1 reads MNHEY; CDR2 reads SVGAGI. In DNA form, the CDR3 reads TGTGCCAGCAGTTACTCAGCTAGCGGTGTCTACGAGCAGTACTTC. Protein sequence: CASSYSASGVYEQYF.

This clonotype was observed at least ten times. V gene TRBV28 combines with J gene TRBJ1-6; possible D gene TRBD1, 6 bases. Germline-derived CDR1 and CDR2 are MDHEN and SYDVKM. The germline V and J ends were trimmed by 2 bases and 2 bases, with 10 bases remaining between them. The CDR3 loop spans 16 amino acids. This chain's CDR3 is CASSLRGGTYNSPLHF. The CDR3 DNA follows: TGTGCCAGCAGTTTAAGGGGGGGGACCTATAATTCACCCCTCCACTTT. Full variable domain (outside the CDR3, taken from reference TRBV28 and TRBJ1-6): DVKVTQSSRYLVKRTGEKVFLECVQDMDHENMFWYRQDPGLGLRLIYFSYDVKMKEKGDIPEGYSVSREKKERFSLILESASTNQTSMYLCASSLRGGTYNSPLHFGNGTRLTVT.

This clonotype appeared many times. The rearrangement joins TRBV7-9 to TRBJ2-7; D is uncertain. This CDR3 has 15 amino acids. Per germline, CDR1 SEHNR and CDR2 FQNEAQ (reference sequence). V lost 7 bases, J lost 4 bases, and 20 bases lay in between. The DNA for the CDR3 is TGTGCCAGCACACATATAGGGCGAGCGTCGTACGAGCAGTACTTC. It specifies CASTHIGRASYEQYF.

This clonotype was counted at least ten times. The chain has TRBV20-1 and TRBJ2-7, with D perhaps matching TRBD2 (6 bases). CDR1 is DFQATT and CDR2 is SNEGSKA in the germline V gene (reference sequence). The CDR3 covers 13 residues. V was shortened by 4 bases and J by 5 bases, with 15 bases between the two germline ends. The CDR3 loop reads CSAKLLTGDEQYF. Here the CDR3 DNA reads TGCAGTGCTAAACTTCTTACGGGAGACGAGCAGTACTTC.

About this clonotype: Being one base from a much bigger clone, this may be a read error. The chain carries TRBV12-3 or TRBV12-4 and TRBJ1-2; tentative D call: TRBD1 (5 bases). The CDR3 contains 14 residues. V lost 10 bases to trimming and J lost 5 bases, with 20 bases between them. The CDR3 spells CANTPGRRVYGYTF. DNA for the CDR3: TGTGCCAACACCCCGGGACGGAGAGTATATGGCTACACCTTC.

This clonotype was observed at least ten times. The gene calls are TRBV12-3 or TRBV12-4 and TRBJ2-5, with D uncertain. CDR3 length: 14 amino acids. Trimming shortened V by 5 bases and J by 1 base, and 11 bases separated the two germline ends. CDR3 loop: CASSHMGGQETQYF. The CDR3 DNA sequence: TGTGCCAGCAGTCACATGGGCGGCCAAGAGACCCAGTACTTC.

This clonotype was counted many times. The chain uses TRBV6-1 and TRBJ1-2; D call uncertain. In germline, CDR1 is MNHNS, CDR2 SASEGT. V lost 0 bases to trimming and J lost 4 bases, with 6 bases between them. The CDR3 consists of 13 residues. The CDR3 spells CASSEAAAYGYTF. The DNA for the CDR3 is TGTGCCAGCAGTGAAGCGGCAGCCTATGGCTACACCTTC.

This clonotype has a count of ten or more. The chain joins TRBV28 to TRBJ1-2, with a possible D match to TRBD1 (6 bases). With 5 bases removed from V and 6 bases from J, the gap between germline ends came to 22 bases. The CDR3 covers 16 residues. Germline CDR1 reads MDHEN; CDR2 reads SYDVKM. The CDR3 loop reads CASSLLPQTGTHGYTF. CDR3 coding DNA: TGTGCCAGCAGTCTCCTCCCCCAGACAGGTACCCATGGCTACACCTTC.

The V gene is TRBV6-1, the J gene TRBJ2-3; D not certain. V was clipped by 6 bases and J by 0 bases, with 7 bases between them. The CDR3 is 13 amino acids. The germline V gene encodes CDR1 MNHNS and CDR2 SASEGT. Here the CDR3 DNA reads TGTGCCAGCAGCATCATGAGCACAGATACGCAGTATTTT. It is translated as CASSIMSTDTQYF.

The V and J genes are TRBV7-8 and TRBJ1-1, with 7 positions matching TRBD1. J gave up 3 bases and V 1 base, and 14 bases lay outside the gene matches. The germline CDR1 and CDR2 sequences are SGHVS and FQNEAQ. The CDR3 length is 18 residues. The DNA of the CDR3 is TGTGCCAGCAGCTTAGTTTCCACAGGGGTGGGCGGGTACACTGAAGCTTTCTTT. Amino acids: CASSLVSTGVGGYTEAFF.

This clonotype was seen more than once but under ten times. The V call is TRBV28, the J call TRBJ2-7, with D perhaps TRBD2 (5 bases). V was clipped by 2 bases and J by 3 bases, with 11 bases between them. This CDR3 is 14 amino acids long. The V gene's germline CDR1 is MDHEN and CDR2 SYDVKM. CDR3 coding DNA: TGTGCCAGCAGTTTAGAGCCAACTAGCTACGAGCAGTACTTC. It yields the protein CASSLEPTSYEQYF.

In this sample, this clonotype turned up a few times. This sequence joins TRBV20-1 and TRBJ2-2; TRBD2 matches 7 bases. CDR3 length equals 14 residues. V gave up 6 bases and J gave up 6 bases; unmatched junction bases: 10. Germline loops: CDR1 DFQATT, CDR2 SNEGSKA (reference sequence). DNA for the CDR3: TGCAGTGCCGAGGCGGGAGTCTCCCCCGGGGAGCTGTTTTTT. It codes for CSAEAGVSPGELFF.

This clonotype appeared many times. The rearrangement uses TRBV7-8 and TRBJ1-6; no definite D call. V was pared by 4 bases and J by 6 bases, with 16 bases between. The germline CDR1 and CDR2 sequences are SGHVS and FQNEAQ. The CDR3 contains 16 residues. CDR3 region: CASSSRVPSGNSPLHF. In DNA form, the CDR3 reads TGTGCCAGCAGCTCTCGGGTGCCCAGCGGTAATTCACCCCTCCACTTT.

V is TRBV7-3 and J is TRBJ2-4; 11 bases align to TRBD2. The V and J ends lost 1 base and 7 bases, in that order; junction bases with no gene match: 15. The CDR3 length is 19 residues. CDR1 is SGHTA, CDR2 FQGTGA, per germline. CDR3 coding DNA: TGTGCCAGCAGCTTAAATGGGGTAATAGCGGGGGGGCCGAAGAACATTCAGTACTTC. It encodes CASSLNGVIAGGPKNIQYF.